The sequence of this TCR beta chain was determined in a study of blood T cell repertoires in COVID-19. Study-level information: Sites in the United States, Italy and Spain provided acute and convalescent COVID-19 samples. From T cells, B-cell-depleted T cells, or PBMCs came the material, which was cDNA or gDNA.

This clone occurred once. Authors' methods: Reference gene primer amplification yielded estimated nucleated cell counts. Here immunoSEQ multiplex PCR was the method, and the copy in TCRdb shows in-frame clones only, minus some. That table furnishes V, J and clone size, whereas the DNA furnished D and trimming. The table has about 70,000 clones, approximately 89% seen once. This clonotype was obtained from a man older than 75 with acute or convalescent COVID-19. Sample: peripheral blood.

The CDR3 loop is CASSDSGGQAFF. In DNA, the CDR3 is TGTGCCAGCAGTGACTCGGGGGGTCAAGCTTTCTTT. The rearrangement links TRBV6-4 to TRBJ1-1, with D maybe TRBD1 (5 bases). CDR3 length: 12 amino acids. Germline V gene data show CDR1 as MRHNA and CDR2 as SNTAGT. Trimming cost V 0 bases and J 9 bases, with 8 bases left between them.